This entry describes one TCR beta chain. It lacks a known antigen. There are no base qualities to consult, and no much larger clone falls within one base. The data originate from a study of T cell responses to AZD1222 COVID-19 vaccine (dated by TCRdb to the early 2020s). Study-wide context: AZD1222 recipients whose second dose came at about 4 weeks and those whose second dose came at about 12 weeks were combined into one group, since spike-specific TCR depth and breadth did not differ between the two schedules. A total of around 240 trial participants underwent TCR sequencing, of whom 207 received two doses of AZD1222 and about 25 received two doses of the MenACWY control vaccine. Trial participants were enrolled by age into subgroups of 18-55, 56-69 and 70-plus years, and roughly 150, 30 and 60 TCR-sequenced participants, respectively, were included in these subgroups. Broader findings and caveats from the paper: Reportedly, close to half of the unique spike-specific TCRs recognized epitopes lying outside the regions that are mutated in the B.1.351 and B.1.1.7 variants. Conclusions about previously exposed vaccinees were limited because only a handful of AZD1222 recipients were SARS-CoV-2 seropositive at baseline. Vaccine-associated CD4 TCRs spanned the whole spike protein, with dominant responses in regions 160-218 and 743-854. A significant rise in spike-specific TCR breadth and depth was observed after two AZD1222 doses relative to day 0 and relative to MenACWY recipients. Because no day 14 peak-response samples were available, the repertoires could be characterized only after the peak T cell response. The 56-69-year group was small, and its depth increase did not reach significance, likely because of low power. Most participants were white British and females outnumbered males, and the authors suggested that clonal diversity may have been underestimated.

Reading the label with the study, this specimen's time point is: baseline before first vaccination. Samples from vaccinated people were obtained from the UK trials COV001 and COV002, which included a single-blind randomized controlled phase 2/3 trial of AZD1222 (ChAdOx1 nCoV-19) in healthy adults. For TCRbeta chain sequencing, PBMC samples from trial participants were taken at day 0 and at day 28 after the second dose. The CDR3 regions of human TCRbeta chains were analyzed by immunosequencing. As for how the authors treated the data: Repertoire TCRs were checked for matches against a reference library of SARS-CoV-2-specific TCRs that had been generated using the MIRA antigen-specificity platform. Breadth was defined as the fraction of unique TCRs that were SARS-CoV-2-associated, and depth was defined as the fraction of total T cells that were SARS-CoV-2-associated. Each spike-specific TCR was assigned to its reactive spike region and to a CD4 or CD8 class using the MIRA data. Log10-transformed breadth and depth values were compared by one-way ANOVA with Sidak's multiple comparisons tests. The clones in this table, taken by TCRdb from immuneACCESS, are in-frame only. Not every clone is retained; where verified, under half of the shortfall comes from an unresolved V gene, and the cause of the rest is unknown. From that table come the V and J calls and clone size; the DNA was used to work out D and trimming. Counted in this sample were about 110,000 clones; around 90% of them appeared once. The ten largest make up about 5.2% of the sample.

Based on the germline V gene, the CDR1 and CDR2 sequences are SNHLY and FYNNEI. V gives up 3 bases and J gives up 4 bases, and the segment between their germline ends measures 9 bases. The CDR3, from cysteine to phenylalanine, totals 13 residues. The DNA shown is the 39-base CDR3, in frame from base 1. Sequences were derived from peripheral blood, sampled on day 0 of AZD1222 vaccination. This chain is built from TRBV2 and TRBJ2-5; the D segment may tentatively be TRBD1 or TRBD2, each giving 5 matched bases. This TCR came from an adult in good health. The DNA sequence is as follows: TGTGCCAGCAGTGAGGGGGTCCGAGAGACCCAGTACTTC. Protein translation: CASSEGVRETQYF. The entire variable domain, with the stretches around the CDR3 drawn from the reference TRBV2 and TRBJ2-5 proteins, is EPEVTQTPSHQVTQMGQEVILRCVPISNHLYFYWYRQILGQKVEFLVSFYNNEISEKSEIFDDQFSVERPDGSNFTLKIRSTKLEDSAMYFCASSEGVRETQYFGPGTRLLVL.